This T cell receptor (beta chain) was obtained from a study of control samples from healthy donors and cancer patients. CDR3 length equals 17 residues. Sequenced by immunoSEQ multiplex PCR; TCRdb stores in-frame clones only, minus some. This sample has about 98,000 clones, with approximately 80% found just once. This TCR came from a woman aged 30 to 39 in good health. The chain couples TRBV21-1 to TRBJ2-1; the D call TRBD2 from the table was never checked on the DNA. TRBV21-1 is classified as a pseudogene. Material: blood. CDR3: CASSKVARLAGYNEQFF. In nucleotides, the CDR3 is TGTGCCAGCAGCAAAGTCGCTAGACTAGCGGGGTACAATGAGCAGTTCTTC.